This T cell receptor (beta chain) was captured by sequencing in a study of cytomegalovirus exposure and HLA in healthy donors. On the study more broadly: Earlier, 95 million to 130 million unique TCR beta sequences were recovered from around 190 million T cells by an analysis.

CDR3 length: 15 residues. Trimming took 1 base from V and 0 from J, leaving 7 bases between them. Looked up from germline, CDR1 is SGHRS and CDR2 is YFSETQ. PCR used 60 Vbeta primers and 13 Jbeta primers. Measured with immunoSEQ multiplex PCR; TCRdb has only the in-frame clones, and not every one. This table has about 120,000 clones, more than 70% appearing once. The specimen sequenced was PBMCs. This rearrangement joins TRBV5-1 to TRBJ1-4, with no clear D. This clonotype was sampled from a man in his fifties or sixties in good health and CMV-seronegative. CDR3 sequence (DNA): TGCGCCAGCAGCTTGAACCCAGCAACTAATGAAAAACTGTTTTTT. This sequence encodes CASSLNPATNEKLFF.